The present TCR beta chain was sequenced within a study of blood T cell repertoires in COVID-19. For the study at large: The samples span acute and convalescent COVID-19 from the United States, Italy and Spain.

Data came from immunoSEQ multiplex PCR; TCRdb stores just in-frame clones and leaves some out. The sample carries about 68,000 clones, nearly 80% recorded once. This CDR3 comprises 15 residues. V shed 5 bases and J 3 bases; nucleotides not matched to a gene: 8. Germline CDR1 and CDR2: SGDLS and YYNGEE. Input material: peripheral blood. This receptor was taken from a woman aged 55-75 years with acute or convalescent COVID-19. The chain links TRBV9 to TRBJ1-1; 9 bases are a match to TRBD1. CDR3 sequence (DNA): TGTGCCAGCAGTGAAACAGGGGGCAGGGACACTGAAGCTTTCTTT. This translates into CASSETGGRDTEAFF. Together with reference TRBV9 and TRBJ1-1, the CDR3 gives the full variable domain: DSGVTQTPKHLITATGQRVTLRCSPRSGDLSVYWYQQSLDQGLQFLIQYYNGEERAKGNILERFSAQQFPDLHSELNLSSLELGDSALYFCASSETGGRDTEAFFGQGTRLTVV.